A single sample gave rise to the 12 T cell receptor beta chains below, sequenced in a study of T cells after posttransplantation cyclophosphamide. The assay was immunoSEQ multiplex PCR, and TCRdb's table has in-frame clones only and misses some. The sample comprises under 8,500 clones, around 75% of which are singletons, and approximately 20% rests with the top ten. Treatment was busulfan-fludarabine conditioning, a marrow graft, and cyclophosphamide on days +3 and +4. The sequencing here drew on PBMCs, taken almost 1,500 days after allogeneic stem cell transplant with posttransplant cyclophosphamide. These receptors were taken from a male patient aged 30 to 39 who received an allogeneic stem cell transplant from a related donor, was CMV-positive, and had acute GVHD only. Some T cells may be graft donor cells.

This clone was picked up a small number of times. The rearrangement uses TRBV2 and TRBJ2-5; 7 bases fit TRBD2. Germline V gives CDR1 SNHLY, CDR2 FYNNEI. V lost 3 bases, J lost 1 base, and 8 bases stayed unmatched. This CDR3 spans 16 amino acids. CDR3 protein: CASSDGAGTIQETQYF. The DNA for the CDR3 is TGTGCCAGCAGTGACGGAGCCGGGACTATCCAAGAGACCCAGTACTTC.

This chain connects TRBV4-2 to TRBJ2-7, with 7 bases identical to TRBD1. CDR3 length equals 16 residues. Germline-derived CDR1 and CDR2 are LGHNA and YNFKEQ. V was clipped by 3 bases and J by 2 bases; unmatched bases: 10. The CDR3 loop is CASSHIQGIRTYEQYF. CDR3 nucleotides: TGTGCCAGCAGCCACATACAGGGGATTAGGACCTACGAGCAGTACTTC.

The V and J genes are TRBV7-2 and TRBJ1-2; D might be TRBD1 (5 bases). Germline V gene data show CDR1 as SGHTA and CDR2 as FQGNSA. The CDR3 runs to 13 residues. Between the trimmed V and J ends, which lost 5 bases and 6 bases, there was a span of 13 bases. In DNA form, the CDR3 reads TGTGCCAGCAGCCGCGCGGCAGGGAATGGCTACACCTTC. Residues: CASSRAAGNGYTF.

V gene TRBV10-3 combines with J gene TRBJ1-1; 8 bases line up with TRBD1. The CDR3 consists of 13 residues. Per germline, CDR1 ENHRY and CDR2 SYGVKD. V lost 10 bases to trimming and J lost 2 bases; unmatched junction nucleotides: 6. The CDR3 region is CATRTGFNTEAFF. The DNA of the CDR3 is TGTGCCACCCGGACAGGGTTTAACACTGAAGCTTTCTTT.

The V call is TRBV11-2, the J call TRBJ2-5, with 8 bases lining up with TRBD2. J gave up 4 bases and V 5 bases, and 15 bases lay outside the gene matches. CDR1 and CDR2 (germline): SGHAT, FQNNGV. The CDR3 contains 17 residues. The CDR3 reads CASSPRDGGAFGETQYF. In nucleotides, the CDR3 is TGTGCCAGCAGCCCTCGTGACGGGGGGGCCTTTGGAGAGACCCAGTACTTC.

V and J are TRBV7-2 and TRBJ1-3; TRBD1 aligns across 7 bases. The germline V gene encodes CDR1 SGHTA and CDR2 FQGNSA. V gave up 5 bases and J gave up 4 bases; unmatched junction bases: 11. This CDR3 has 16 amino acids. CDR3 coding DNA: TGTGCCAGCAGCCCGGACAGGTTCAGCGGAGGAAACACCATATATTTT. It yields the protein CASSPDRFSGGNTIYF.

This clone was counted once. The limits of the CDR3 on the DNA are not certain, so only TCRdb's listed CDR3 is given. This chain joins TRBV19 and TRBJ2-3; TRBD2, the D gene given by the table, was not confirmed from the DNA. A total of 18 residues make up the CDR3, ends included. Germline CDR1 is LNHDA and CDR2 is SQIVND (reference sequence). The chain's CDR3 is CASTSGLASHPSTDTQYF.

This chain connects TRBV6-6 to TRBJ2-2; no clear D. Per the germline V gene, CDR1 is MNHNY and CDR2 is SVGAGI (reference sequence). The ends were cut back, 2 bases at V and 3 bases at J, with 7 bases in the middle. This CDR3 is built from 14 residues. This chain's CDR3 is CASSYTQHTGELFF. In nucleotides, the CDR3 is TGTGCCAGCAGTTACACACAGCACACCGGGGAGCTGTTTTTT.

The chain has TRBV7-5 and TRBJ1-1; the DNA was not used to check the table's D call, TRBD1. TRBV7-5 is an annotated pseudogene. This CDR3 region has 15 residues. The CDR3 sequence is CARSLVSRQGMKAFF. Here the CDR3 DNA reads TGTGCCAGAAGCTTAGTATCCCGACAGGGGATGAAGGCTTTCTTT.

This clone was counted only a few times. The V and J genes are TRBV19 and TRBJ2-3, with 9 nucleotides matching TRBD2. Germline-derived CDR1 and CDR2 are LNHDA and SQIVND (reference sequence). The V gene end was trimmed by 5 bases and the J gene end by 4 bases; junction bases not matched to a gene: 10. The CDR3 runs 16 residues. CDR3 region: CASSLGGGGVSDTQYF. The CDR3 nucleotides are TGTGCCAGTAGTTTAGGTGGCGGGGGGGTCTCAGATACGCAGTATTTT.

The sample holds a few counts of this clone. The chain employs TRBV7-3 and TRBJ2-6; D not certain. Germline V gives CDR1 SGHTA, CDR2 FQGTGA. The CDR3 is made up of 14 amino acids. V was shortened by 4 bases and J by 0 bases, with 4 bases between the two germline ends. The CDR3 spells CASSSHSGANVLTF. The DNA for the CDR3 is TGTGCCAGCAGCTCCCACTCTGGGGCCAACGTCCTGACTTTC.

The chain has TRBV7-8 and TRBJ1-2; 10 nucleotides agree with TRBD1. V lost 5 bases to trimming and J lost 5 bases; unmatched junction nucleotides: 5. The CDR3 runs 14 residues. Germline V gene data show CDR1 as SGHVS and CDR2 as FQNEAQ. The CDR3 sequence is CASSTRQGAYGYTF. For the CDR3, the DNA is TGTGCCAGCAGCACACGACAGGGGGCTTATGGCTACACCTTC. Based on the CDR3 plus reference TRBV7-8 and TRBJ1-2, the full variable domain is GAGVSQSPRYKVAKRGQDVALRCDPISGHVSLFWYQQALGQGPEFLTYFQNEAQLDKSGLPSDRFFAERPEGSVSTLKIQRTQQEDSAVYLCASSTRQGAYGYTFGSGTRLTVV.